This T cell receptor (beta chain) was sequenced for a study of blood T cell repertoires in COVID-19. Study-wide background: T cells, B-cell-depleted T cells, or PBMCs provided the cDNA or gDNA that served as material.

In the authors' methods: Estimated nucleated cell counts came from reference gene primer amplification. The method was immunoSEQ multiplex PCR; TCRdb's version includes in-frame clones alone and lacks a portion of them. The D gene and trimming were derived from the DNA, and the V and J assignments and clone size from that table. The sample carries approximately 150,000 clones, around four fifths recorded once. All enrollees were roughly 18 to 89 years old and from about two dozen US areas. Among Cohort 3 donors, those recovered had two negative PCRs, clearance, or symptom resolution. The sequence was collected from a woman aged 35 to 49 who had recovered from COVID-19. The material sequenced was PBMCs or T cells enriched from blood (not recorded which).

The CDR3 region is CASSQQGVDSPLHF. The CDR3 nucleotides read TGTGCCAGCAGCCAACAGGGGGTGGATTCACCCCTCCACTTT. The chain combines TRBV14 with TRBJ1-6; 7 positions match TRBD1. V was clipped by 2 bases and J by 8 bases; unmatched bases: 3. CDR3 length equals 14 residues. Germline CDR1 SGHDN, CDR2 FVKESK.